Listed below are T cell receptor beta chains from one sample, sequenced in a study of cytomegalovirus exposure and HLA in healthy donors. Some clones are missing from TCRdb's copy, which holds only in-frame ones; the method was immunoSEQ multiplex PCR. The sample holds about 150,000 clones, about 82% seen once. The specimen was PBMCs. Receptor source: a human donor in good health. Each CDR3 is given with its conserved first and last residue. D genes are given only for firm matches. Expanded clones get a size class; other rows say once, few or many, or leave the size out.

d_gene: TRBD1
j_gene: TRBJ1-2
abundance: -
v_gene: TRBV2
CDR3aa: CASRTTGGARSGYTF
CDR3nt: TGTGCCAGCAGGACCACAGGGGGCGCAAGAAGCGGCTACACCTTC

d_gene: -
j_gene: TRBJ1-1
abundance: few
v_gene: TRBV4-1
CDR3aa: CASSLPGRTEAFF
CDR3nt: TGCGCCAGCAGCCTTCCGGGGAGGACTGAAGCTTTCTTT

d_gene: TRBD1
j_gene: TRBJ1-6
abundance: -
v_gene: TRBV6-4
CDR3aa: CASSGTGDSPLHF
CDR3nt: TGTGCCAGCAGTGGGACAGGGGATTCACCCCTCCACTTT

d_gene: TRBD2
j_gene: TRBJ2-1
abundance: -
v_gene: TRBV7-9
CDR3aa: CASSIIAGGPNNEQFF
CDR3nt: TGTGCCAGCAGCATTATAGCGGGGGGGCCTAACAATGAGCAGTTCTTC

d_gene: -
j_gene: TRBJ2-7
abundance: -
v_gene: TRBV11-2
CDR3aa: CASSHSGSVYEQYF
CDR3nt: TGTGCCAGCAGCCATTCGGGTAGCGTCTACGAGCAGTACTTC

d_gene: -
j_gene: TRBJ2-3
abundance: -
v_gene: TRBV4-1
CDR3aa: CASSQSQRVSTDTQYF
CDR3nt: TGCGCCAGCAGCCAGAGTCAGCGGGTGAGCACAGATACGCAGTATTTT

d_gene: TRBD2
j_gene: TRBJ2-3
abundance: -
v_gene: TRBV4-2
CDR3aa: CASSPGLAGGTSTDTQYF
CDR3nt: TGTGCCAGCAGCCCCGGACTAGCGGGGGGAACTAGCACAGATACGCAGTATTTT

d_gene: TRBD1
j_gene: TRBJ2-5
abundance: once
v_gene: TRBV27
CDR3aa: CASSLHQTGKETQYF
CDR3nt: TGTGCCAGCAGTTTACACCAGACAGGGAAAGAGACCCAGTACTTC

d_gene: TRBD1
j_gene: TRBJ2-2
abundance: -
v_gene: TRBV6-5
CDR3aa: CASRGQGAVTGELFF
CDR3nt: TGTGCCAGCAGAGGACAGGGGGCGGTCACCGGGGAGCTGTTTTTT

d_gene: -
j_gene: TRBJ2-1
abundance: once
v_gene: TRBV5-1
CDR3aa: CASSQYNEQFF
CDR3nt: TGCGCCAGCAGCCAATACAATGAGCAGTTCTTC

d_gene: -
j_gene: TRBJ2-7
abundance: once
v_gene: TRBV2
CDR3aa: CASSPTGSSYEQYF
CDR3nt: TGTGCCAGCAGTCCGACAGGAAGCTCCTACGAGCAGTACTTC

d_gene: -
j_gene: TRBJ1-1
abundance: -
v_gene: TRBV30
CDR3aa: CAWSQRENTEAFF
CDR3nt: TGTGCCTGGAGTCAACGAGAGAACACTGAAGCTTTCTTT

d_gene: TRBD2
j_gene: TRBJ2-1
abundance: -
v_gene: TRBV7-9
CDR3aa: CASRRSGSGDEQFF
CDR3nt: TGTGCCAGCAGACGAAGCGGGAGTGGGGATGAGCAGTTCTTC

d_gene: -
j_gene: TRBJ2-7
abundance: -
v_gene: TRBV11-2
CDR3aa: CASSFTGTAGYEQYF
CDR3nt: TGTGCCAGCAGCTTCACCGGGACGGCGGGGTACGAGCAGTACTTC

d_gene: -
j_gene: TRBJ1-5
abundance: -
v_gene: TRBV19
CDR3aa: CASSPGYSNQPQHF
CDR3nt: TGTGCCAGTAGCCCAGGTTATAGCAATCAGCCCCAGCATTTT

d_gene: TRBD1
j_gene: TRBJ1-1
abundance: -
v_gene: TRBV29-1
CDR3aa: CSVRDSEAFF
CDR3nt: TGCAGCGTTCGGGACAGTGAAGCTTTCTTT

d_gene: -
j_gene: TRBJ2-7
abundance: -
v_gene: TRBV7-3
CDR3aa: CASSVGRIYEQYF
CDR3nt: TGTGCCAGCAGCGTGGGGAGGATCTACGAGCAGTACTTC

d_gene: TRBD1
j_gene: TRBJ2-5
abundance: -
v_gene: TRBV15
CDR3aa: CATSQDRGQETQYF
CDR3nt: TGTGCCACCAGCCAAGACAGGGGCCAAGAGACCCAGTACTTC

d_gene: -
j_gene: TRBJ2-2
abundance: -
v_gene: TRBV19
CDR3aa: CASSLGGTGELFF
CDR3nt: TGTGCCAGTAGTCTCGGGGGCACCGGGGAGCTGTTTTTT

d_gene: TRBD1
j_gene: TRBJ2-5
abundance: -
v_gene: TRBV4-1
CDR3aa: CASSPGQVQETQYF
CDR3nt: TGCGCCAGCAGCCCGGGACAGGTCCAAGAGACCCAGTACTTC

d_gene: -
j_gene: TRBJ2-7
abundance: -
v_gene: TRBV20-1
CDR3aa: CSVHRVGEQYF
CDR3nt: TGCAGTGTACACAGGGTCGGGGAGCAGTACTTC

d_gene: -
j_gene: TRBJ2-2
abundance: -
v_gene: TRBV6-6
CDR3aa: CASSPGTLNTGELFF
CDR3nt: TGTGCCAGCAGCCCCGGGACTTTGAACACCGGGGAGCTGTTTTTT

d_gene: TRBD1
j_gene: TRBJ1-3
abundance: -
v_gene: TRBV7-3
CDR3aa: CASSLRDRGRNTIYF
CDR3nt: TGTGCCAGCAGCTTAAGGGACAGGGGGAGAAACACCATATATTTT

d_gene: TRBD1
j_gene: TRBJ1-1
abundance: -
v_gene: TRBV11-3
CDR3aa: CASSPPTGVTEAFF
CDR3nt: TGTGCCAGCAGCCCCCCAACAGGGGTCACTGAAGCTTTCTTT